A single sample gave rise to the 24 T cell receptor beta chains below, sequenced in a study of blood T cell repertoires in COVID-19. Using immunoSEQ multiplex PCR, the repertoire was profiled, and TCRdb retains in-frame clones only, with some absent. The sample has approximately 100,000 clones; roughly 90% are singletons. Specimen: peripheral blood. These receptors came from a human donor in a cohort sampled during active COVID-19.

The rearrangement links TRBV4-3 to TRBJ1-5; D unclear. The germline V gene encodes CDR1 LGHNA and CDR2 YSLEER. This CDR3 is 13 amino acids long. V dropped 0 bases and J dropped 9 bases, with 9 bases sitting between them. The CDR3 reads CASSQDRRGPQHF. DNA of the CDR3: TGCGCCAGCAGCCAAGACCGTCGGGGGCCCCAGCATTTT.

The chain carries TRBV27 and TRBJ2-7, with a possible D match to TRBD1 (6 bases). Germline V lookup: CDR1 MNHEY, CDR2 SMNVEV (reference sequence). This CDR3 region has 13 residues. The V end was cut by 4 bases, the J end by 3 bases, with 10 bases between. CDR3 sequence (DNA): TGTGCCAGCAGTTGGGGGCTCCGCTACGAGCAGTACTTC. Encoded protein: CASSWGLRYEQYF.

This chain connects TRBV7-9 to TRBJ2-1; D may be TRBD1 (6 bases). Germline V gives CDR1 SEHNR, CDR2 FQNEAQ (reference sequence). The CDR3 loop spans 15 amino acids. V shed 0 bases and J shed 8 bases, with 14 bases lying between them. The CDR3 DNA reads TGTGCCAGCAGCTTAGCGCTGGGGGCCTCATATGAGCAGTTCTTC. Protein: CASSLALGASYEQFF.

This chain's CDR3 is CASSETGASNQPQHF. In DNA form, the CDR3 reads TGTGCCAGCAGTGAGACAGGGGCGAGCAATCAGCCCCAGCATTTT. The rearrangement uses TRBV2 and TRBJ1-5; TRBD1 matches 8 bases. This CDR3 contains 15 residues. Germline lookup yields CDR1 SNHLY and CDR2 FYNNEI. V trimming: 3 bases; J trimming: 1 base; junction bases outside the gene matches: 2.

CDR3 region: CSAARGITYEQYF. CDR3 DNA: TGCAGCGCTGCCCGGGGGATTACCTACGAGCAGTACTTC. The gene calls are TRBV29-1 and TRBJ2-7; TRBD2 might be the D (6 bases). This CDR3 comprises 13 residues. The germline V gene has CDR1 SQVTM and CDR2 ANQGSEA. V lost 7 bases to trimming and J lost 2 bases, with 15 bases between them.

This chain's CDR3 is CASSLFEGTGDSPLHF. In nucleotides, the CDR3 is TGCGCCAGCAGCTTATTTGAAGGGACAGGGGATTCACCCCTCCACTTT. This rearrangement joins TRBV5-1 to TRBJ1-6, with 10 nucleotides matching TRBD1. CDR1 and CDR2 from the germline V gene are SGHRS and YFSETQ. With 2 bases clipped from V and 8 bases from J, the junction kept 7 bases outside the gene matches. The CDR3 sequence is 16 residues long.

This sequence joins TRBV6-6 and TRBJ2-3; D is unclear. Per germline, CDR1 MNHNY and CDR2 SVGAGI (reference sequence). The CDR3 totals 14 residues. V was cut by 6 bases and J by 1 base, with 11 bases left in between. The CDR3 DNA is TGTGCCAGCAGCGTGCTACCCCGCACAGATACGCAGTATTTT. Amino acids: CASSVLPRTDTQYF.

V usage is TRBV18 and J usage is TRBJ2-6, with TRBD1 as a possible D gene (6 bases). From germline, CDR1 is KGHSH and CDR2 LQKENI. V gave up 3 bases and J gave up 4 bases, with 16 bases separating them. This CDR3 contains 17 residues. CDR3 sequence reads: CASSPATGRQGANVLTF. The CDR3 DNA reads TGTGCCAGCTCACCGGCGACAGGTAGACAGGGGGCCAACGTCCTGACTTTC.

CDR3 residues: CASSIWSNNQPQHF. The CDR3 bases are TGTGCCAGTAGTATCTGGTCTAACAATCAGCCCCAGCATTTT. The chain uses TRBV19 and TRBJ1-5; D unclear. The ends were cut back, 3 bases at V and 3 bases at J, with 9 bases in the middle. The CDR3 is 14 amino acids. In germline, CDR1 is LNHDA, CDR2 SQIVND (reference sequence). The full variable domain, with the rest looked up from reference TRBV19 and TRBJ1-5, is DGGITQSPKYLFRKEGQNVTLSCEQNLNHDAMYWYRQDPGQGLRLIYYSQIVNDFQKGDIAEGYSVSREKKESFPLTVTSAQKNPTAFYLCASSIWSNNQPQHFGDGTRLSIL.

The rearrangement joins TRBV6-5 to TRBJ2-7; TRBD1 matches 7 bases. The CDR3 consists of 15 residues. Germline CDR1 reads MNHEY; CDR2 reads SVGAGI. Trimming at V came to 5 bases and at J to 3 bases, leaving 10 bases not matched to a gene. CDR3 in DNA: TGTGCCAGCAGTCGAGTCAGGACAGGAGACTACGAGCAGTACTTC. It specifies CASSRVRTGDYEQYF.

The chain joins TRBV10-3 to TRBJ2-1, with 10 bases matching TRBD1. Germline V gene sequence: CDR1 ENHRY, CDR2 SYGVKD. Trimming at V came to 0 bases and at J to 6 bases, leaving 8 bases not matched to a gene. This CDR3 is built from 17 residues. This CDR3 is CAISESGMGTGANEQFF. The CDR3 DNA sequence: TGTGCCATCAGTGAGTCGGGGATGGGGACAGGGGCCAATGAGCAGTTCTTC.

The rearrangement links TRBV7-9 to TRBJ1-2; TRBD1 aligns across 9 bases. V trimming: 3 bases; J trimming: 5 bases; junction bases outside the gene matches: 7. The CDR3 runs 15 residues. Germline assignment: CDR1 SEHNR and CDR2 FQNEAQ (reference sequence). CDR3: CASSFPGQGGYGYTF. Written as DNA, the CDR3 is TGTGCCAGCAGCTTCCCGGGACAGGGAGGGTATGGCTACACCTTC.

The rearrangement uses TRBV9 and TRBJ2-2; maybe TRBD1 (6 bases). The CDR3 length is 17 residues. The germline V and J ends were trimmed by 5 bases and 4 bases, with 21 bases remaining between them. Germline values: CDR1 SGDLS, CDR2 YYNGEE. CDR3 loop: CASSSLGGQRLTGELFF. The CDR3 nucleotides are TGTGCCAGCAGTAGTCTCGGTGGACAGAGACTCACCGGGGAGCTGTTTTTT.

This clone was recorded a few times. The rearrangement links TRBV5-6 to TRBJ1-2; a possible D gene is TRBD1 (6 bases). The germline gives CDR1 SGHDT, CDR2 YYEEEE. The germline V and J ends were trimmed by 5 bases and 4 bases, with 18 bases remaining between them. The CDR3 runs 15 residues. CDR3 sequence reads: CASRQGHVAFYGYTF. In DNA, the CDR3 is TGTGCCAGCAGACAGGGACATGTCGCCTTCTATGGCTACACCTTC. The entire variable domain, with the rest obtained from reference TRBV5-6 and TRBJ1-2, is as follows: DAGVTQSPTHLIKTRGQQVTLRCSPKSGHDTVSWYQQALGQGPQFIFQYYEEEERQRGNFPDRFSGHQFPNYSSELNVNALLLGDSALYLCASRQGHVAFYGYTFGSGTRLTVV.

Only a few counts were recorded for this clone. The chain is built from TRBV7-6 and TRBJ2-5, with D unclear. V was cut by 3 bases and J by 5 bases, with 10 bases left in between. Germline V gene sequence: CDR1 SGHVS, CDR2 FNYEAQ. The CDR3 consists of 13 residues. The CDR3 region has the DNA TGTGCCAGCAGCTTTGTCACCAGGGAGACCCAGTACTTC. It encodes CASSFVTRETQYF.

This chain connects TRBV4-2 to TRBJ1-5; possibly TRBD1 for D (5 bases). The CDR3 length is 13 residues. The V and J ends lost 1 base and 5 bases respectively, with 6 bases between them. Germline V gives CDR1 LGHNA, CDR2 YNFKEQ. The CDR3 DNA is TGTGCCAGCAGCCAAGGGGGGGATCAGCCCCAGCATTTT. This gives the protein CASSQGGDQPQHF.

This clone came up once. The chain couples TRBV10-2 to TRBJ2-1; 10 bases agree with TRBD2. The CDR3 consists of 14 residues. The V and J ends lost 4 bases and 6 bases, in that order; junction bases with no gene match: 3. Germline lookup yields CDR1 WSHSY and CDR2 SAAADI. The CDR3 sequence: CASSGLAGANEQFF. CDR3 coding DNA: TGCGCCAGCAGTGGGCTAGCGGGAGCCAATGAGCAGTTCTTC.

This rearrangement joins TRBV5-8 to TRBJ2-1; 7 bases align to TRBD2. The CDR3 contains 17 residues. V dropped 1 base and J dropped 1; count of bases not matched to a gene: 8. Germline V gene lookup returns CDR1 SGHTS and CDR2 YDEGEE. CDR3 DNA sequence: TGTGCCAGCAGCTTGATGGTTGGCGGGGGATCCTACAATGAGCAGTTCTTC. It specifies CASSLMVGGGSYNEQFF.

The CDR3 sequence is CASSDRVRGHQPQHF. CDR3 sequence (DNA): TGTGCCAGCAGTGACCGTGTAAGGGGGCATCAGCCCCAGCATTTT. The chain is built from TRBV6-1 and TRBJ1-5, with 7 nucleotides matching TRBD1. Unmatched junction bases numbered 7, after V lost 3 bases and J lost 5 bases. The CDR3 runs to 15 residues. The germline V gene has CDR1 MNHNS and CDR2 SASEGT.

The chain couples TRBV7-8 to TRBJ1-4; TRBD1 matches at 9 bases. Per the germline V gene, CDR1 is SGHVS and CDR2 is FQNEAQ. V shed 4 bases, J shed 0 bases, and the junction held 9 bases outside the gene matches. This CDR3 spans 18 amino acids. CDR3 coding DNA: TGTGCCAGCAGCTCCCCGACAGGGGGACATGCAACTAATGAAAAACTGTTTTTT. Residues: CASSSPTGGHATNEKLFF.

The V gene is TRBV19, the J gene TRBJ1-2; TRBD1 agrees at 8 bases. Germline-derived CDR1 and CDR2 are LNHDA and SQIVND (reference sequence). After removal of 3 bases from V and 8 bases from J, the junction contained 8 bases not matched to a gene. This CDR3 comprises 14 residues. The CDR3 DNA follows: TGTGCCAGTAGTATGGGGCAGGGGGCGTTGGGCTACACCTTC. Protein sequence: CASSMGQGALGYTF.

With respect to this clone: An end of the junction does not agree with germline; a read error may underlie this. The chain employs TRBV11-2 and TRBJ2-1, with 9 bases lining up with TRBD1. CDR1 is SGHAT, CDR2 FQNNGV, per germline. The CDR3 totals 16 residues. CDR3 DNA: TGTGCCAGCAGCGTCAAGCCTGGGACAGGGTACACTGAGCAGTTCTTC. This gives the protein CASSVKPGTGYTEQFF.

The rearrangement joins TRBV4-3 to TRBJ1-6; D is perhaps TRBD1 (5 bases). Germline CDR1 reads LGHNA; CDR2 reads YSLEER. The CDR3 is 13 amino acids. V was shortened by 3 bases and J by 13 bases, with 13 bases between the two germline ends. The CDR3 nucleotides read TGCGCCAGCAGCCAGGAGCCGGGGGAGCCCCTCCACTTT. This codes for CASSQEPGEPLHF.

The rearrangement uses TRBV7-9 and TRBJ2-3, with 8 bases matching TRBD2. Looked up from germline, CDR1 is SEHNR and CDR2 is FQNEAQ (reference sequence). This CDR3 contains 16 residues. V gave up 6 bases and J gave up 4 bases; unmatched junction bases: 12. CDR3 sequence reads: CASRPRAGAAPDTQYF. The CDR3 coding sequence is TGTGCCAGCAGACCTAGAGCGGGAGCGGCGCCAGATACGCAGTATTTT.